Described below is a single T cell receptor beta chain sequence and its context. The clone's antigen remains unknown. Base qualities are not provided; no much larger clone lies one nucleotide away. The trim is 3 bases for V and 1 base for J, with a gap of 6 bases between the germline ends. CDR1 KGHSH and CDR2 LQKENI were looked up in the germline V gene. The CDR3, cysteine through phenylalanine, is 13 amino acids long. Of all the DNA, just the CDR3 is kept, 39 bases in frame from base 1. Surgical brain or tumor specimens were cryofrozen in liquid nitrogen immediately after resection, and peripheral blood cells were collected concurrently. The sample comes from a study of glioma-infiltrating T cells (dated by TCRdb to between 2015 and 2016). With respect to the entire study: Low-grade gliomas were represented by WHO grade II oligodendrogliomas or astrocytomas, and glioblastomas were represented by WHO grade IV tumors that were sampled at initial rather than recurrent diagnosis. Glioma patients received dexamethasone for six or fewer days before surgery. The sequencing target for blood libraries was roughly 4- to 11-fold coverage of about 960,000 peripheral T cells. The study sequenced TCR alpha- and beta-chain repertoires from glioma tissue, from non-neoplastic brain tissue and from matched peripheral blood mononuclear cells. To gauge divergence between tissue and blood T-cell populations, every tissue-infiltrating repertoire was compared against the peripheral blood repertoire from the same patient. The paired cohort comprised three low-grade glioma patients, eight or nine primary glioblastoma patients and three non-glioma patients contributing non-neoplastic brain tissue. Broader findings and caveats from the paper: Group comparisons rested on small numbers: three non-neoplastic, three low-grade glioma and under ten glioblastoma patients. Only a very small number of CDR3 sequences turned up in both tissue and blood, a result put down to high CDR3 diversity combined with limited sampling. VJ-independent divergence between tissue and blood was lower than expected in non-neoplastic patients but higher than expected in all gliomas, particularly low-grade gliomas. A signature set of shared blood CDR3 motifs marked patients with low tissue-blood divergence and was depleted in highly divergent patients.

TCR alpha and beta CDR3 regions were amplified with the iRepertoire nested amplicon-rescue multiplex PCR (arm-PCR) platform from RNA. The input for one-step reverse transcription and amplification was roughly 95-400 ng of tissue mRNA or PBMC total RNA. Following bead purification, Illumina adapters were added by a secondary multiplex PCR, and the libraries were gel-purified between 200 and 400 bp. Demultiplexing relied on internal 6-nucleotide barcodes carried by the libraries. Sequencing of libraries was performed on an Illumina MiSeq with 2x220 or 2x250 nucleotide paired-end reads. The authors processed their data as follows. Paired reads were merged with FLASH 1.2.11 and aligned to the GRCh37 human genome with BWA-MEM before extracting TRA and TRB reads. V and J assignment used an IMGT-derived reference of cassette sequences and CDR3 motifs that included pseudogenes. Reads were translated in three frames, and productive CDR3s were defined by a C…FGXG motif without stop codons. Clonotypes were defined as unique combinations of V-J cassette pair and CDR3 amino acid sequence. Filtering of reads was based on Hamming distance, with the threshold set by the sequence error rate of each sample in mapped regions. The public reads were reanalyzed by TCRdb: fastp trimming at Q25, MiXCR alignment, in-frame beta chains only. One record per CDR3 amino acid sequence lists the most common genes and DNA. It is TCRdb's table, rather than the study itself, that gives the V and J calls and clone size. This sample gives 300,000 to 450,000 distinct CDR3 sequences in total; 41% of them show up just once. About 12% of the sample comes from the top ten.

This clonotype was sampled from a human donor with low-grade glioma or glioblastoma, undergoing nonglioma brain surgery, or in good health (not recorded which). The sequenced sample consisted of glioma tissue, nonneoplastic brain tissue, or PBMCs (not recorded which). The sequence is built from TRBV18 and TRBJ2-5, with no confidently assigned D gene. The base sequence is TGTGCCAGCTCACCGGGCAGCCAAGAGACCCAGTACTTC. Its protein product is CASSPGSQETQYF.